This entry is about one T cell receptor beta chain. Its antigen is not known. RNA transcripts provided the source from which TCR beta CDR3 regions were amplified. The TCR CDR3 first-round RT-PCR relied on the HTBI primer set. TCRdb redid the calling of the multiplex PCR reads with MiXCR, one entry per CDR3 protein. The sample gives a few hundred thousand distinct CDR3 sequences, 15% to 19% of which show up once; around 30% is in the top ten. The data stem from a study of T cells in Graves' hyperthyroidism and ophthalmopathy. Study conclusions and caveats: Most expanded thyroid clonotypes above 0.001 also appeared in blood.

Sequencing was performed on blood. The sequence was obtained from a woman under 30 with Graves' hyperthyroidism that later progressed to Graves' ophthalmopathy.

The CDR3 spells CATGESRAQGVWGNQPQHF. The CDR3 coding sequence is TGTGCCACCGGTGAGTCGAGGGCTCAGGGAGTTTGGGGCAATCAGCCCCAGCATTTT. J is TRBJ1-5 and V is TRBV10-3; D may be TRBD1 (5 bases). Germline V CDR1 and CDR2: ENHRY, SYGVKD. Trimming left V 10 bases short and J 2 bases short, with 30 bases between. The CDR3 has 19 amino acids.